The 13 T cell receptor beta chains given below trace back to one sample, sequenced in a study of blood T cells in healthy people across ages. Sample-barcoded 5' priming and a J-beta primer mix drove a second PCR of roughly 6 to 12 cycles. A single record per CDR3 protein comes from TCRdb applying MiXCR to the 5' RACE reads. The table records about 760,000 distinct CDR3 sequences, more than 55% of them present only once. The sequenced material came from blood. These receptors all stem from a man aged 35-49 years in good health.

The sample holds one count of this clonotype. The chain combines TRBV6-2 or TRBV6-3 with TRBJ2-7, with D unclear. V was shortened by 8 bases and J by 7 bases, with 15 bases between the two germline ends. In germline, CDR1 is MNHEY, CDR2 SVGEGT. CDR3 size: 12 residues. CDR3 in DNA: TGTGCCAGCGCAATAAGAATCAATGAGCAGTACTTC. It yields the protein CASAIRINEQYF.

This chain uses TRBV12-3 or TRBV12-4 with TRBJ1-1, with D perhaps matching TRBD1 (6 bases). The CDR3 length is 13 residues. V dropped 0 bases and J dropped 6 bases, with 8 bases sitting between them. Written as DNA, the CDR3 is TGTGCCAGCAGTTTAGCGACAGGCGCTGAAGCTTTCTTT. Its protein is CASSLATGAEAFF.

V and J are TRBV5-1 and TRBJ2-3; no definite D call. Looked up from germline, CDR1 is SGHRS and CDR2 is YFSETQ. CDR3 size: 12 residues. V dropped 3 bases and J dropped 5 bases, with 7 bases sitting between them. CDR3 sequence reads: CASSSKVDTQYF. The CDR3 DNA reads TGCGCCAGCAGCTCGAAAGTAGATACGCAGTATTTT.

The chain is built from TRBV6-5 and TRBJ2-1, with 8 bases aligning to TRBD2. Germline V gives CDR1 MNHEY, CDR2 SVGAGI. The length of the CDR3 is 15 residues. The J segment lost 5 bases and the V segment lost 5 bases, leaving 8 bases of the junction unmatched. The CDR3 spells CASSPSGLGNNEQFF. CDR3 DNA: TGTGCCAGCAGTCCCTCGGGACTAGGTAACAATGAGCAGTTCTTC.

This clonotype was observed a single time. V gene TRBV6-1 combines with J gene TRBJ2-7, with TRBD1 matching 8 bases. Trimming took 10 bases from V and 5 from J; bases not matched to a gene: 16. Germline V CDR1 and CDR2: MNHNS, SASEGT. This CDR3 region has 15 residues. CDR3 nucleotide sequence: TGTGCCACCCAATCTCGGGACAGGTCAAGGAACGAGCAGTACTTC. It encodes CATQSRDRSRNEQYF.

V and J are TRBV12-3 or TRBV12-4 and TRBJ1-2; tentatively, D is TRBD1 (6 bases). The CDR3 runs 14 residues. V was pared by 8 bases and J by 6 bases, with 19 bases between. The CDR3 sequence is CASEDLPGEDGYTF. The CDR3 region has the DNA TGTGCCAGCGAGGACCTGCCAGGGGAGGATGGCTACACCTTC.

This chain joins TRBV7-2 and TRBJ2-3; D is perhaps TRBD1 (6 bases). This CDR3 spans 10 amino acids. CDR1 is SGHTA and CDR2 is FQGNSA in the germline V gene. With 5 bases removed from V and 10 bases from J, the gap between germline ends came to 7 bases. CDR3 sequence: CASSRTAQYF. Here the CDR3 DNA reads TGTGCCAGCAGCCGGACAGCGCAGTATTTT.

The J gene is TRBJ1-2, the V gene TRBV29-1, with 8 bases aligning to TRBD1. The CDR3 runs to 13 residues. Germline V gene sequence: CDR1 SQVTM, CDR2 ANQGSEA. The V and J ends lost 7 bases and 3 bases, in that order; junction bases with no gene match: 7. CDR3 sequence (DNA): TGCAGCGACGCCCTGACAGGGGACTATGGCTACACCTTC. Its translation: CSDALTGDYGYTF.

V usage is TRBV3-1 and J usage is TRBJ1-5, with D possibly being TRBD1 (5 bases). V was shortened by 0 bases and J by 4 bases, with 10 bases between the two germline ends. This CDR3 has 15 residues. Germline V lookup: CDR1 LGHDT, CDR2 YNNKEL (reference sequence). CDR3 protein: CASSQDGTGNQPQHF. CDR3 DNA: TGTGCCAGCAGCCAAGACGGGACGGGGAATCAGCCCCAGCATTTT.

CDR3 bases: TGTGCCAGCGGGAAAGGTGGTAGTGTCTCTCATGAGCAGTTCTTC. Translated: CASGKGGSVSHEQFF. J is TRBJ2-1 and V is TRBV12-3 or TRBV12-4; the D is unclear. Trimming removed 8 bases at V and 8 bases at J, with 22 bases between. CDR3 length: 15 amino acids.

This clonotype has more than one count but fewer than ten. Written as DNA, the CDR3 is TGCAGTGCTAGAGACCCCCCTCGCGGGGGGGCCGGTGAGCAGTTCTTC. It specifies CSARDPPRGGAGEQFF. The V and J genes are TRBV20-1 and TRBJ2-1, with 9 bases aligning to TRBD2. The germline gives CDR1 DFQATT, CDR2 SNEGSKA (reference sequence). CDR3 length: 16 amino acids. V was clipped by 0 bases and J by 9 bases; unmatched bases: 12.

This clonotype was seen more than once but under ten times. This chain uses TRBV5-6 with TRBJ2-5, with 7 bases aligning to TRBD1. Germline lookup yields CDR1 SGHDT and CDR2 YYEEEE. Trimming took 3 bases from V and 5 from J; bases not matched to a gene: 4. The CDR3 extends over 13 amino acids. The CDR3 sequence: CASSWGQWETQYF. For the CDR3, the DNA is TGTGCCAGCAGCTGGGGACAGTGGGAGACCCAGTACTTC.

This sequence joins TRBV29-1 and TRBJ1-1, with D perhaps matching TRBD1 (6 bases). CDR1 is SQVTM, CDR2 ANQGSEA, per germline. CDR3 length equals 13 residues. The V end lost 6 bases, the J end lost 1 base, and 12 bases lay between the germline ends. CDR3 DNA sequence: TGCAGCGTGACCACAGGGCCGAACACTGAAGCTTTCTTT. This sequence encodes CSVTTGPNTEAFF.